These 9 T cell receptor delta chains originate from one sample sequenced in a study of Vδ1+ human thymocytes. General observations from the study: Thymic TRG and TRD repertoires appeared highly polyclonal.

RNA was extracted from the cells and then reverse transcribed. Multiplex PCR used pooled V-gene forward primers and a constant-region reverse primer to amplify CDR3s. TCRdb called clones anew from the multiplex PCR reads with CATT. There are some 19,000 delta-chain clones in the sample; approximately 8.8% occur only once, and just under 1% lies in the top ten. No antigen has been assigned to these receptors. The specimen sequenced was Vdelta1+ gamma-delta thymocytes from the thymus. The subset denotes: FACS-sorted CD3+ TCRalphabeta- TCRVdelta1+ TCRVdelta2- thymocytes. Receptors originate from a child younger than two who had congenital heart surgery.

This clone was counted between two and nine times. The chain recombines TRDV1 with TRDJ1; TRDD3 matches 10 bases. V was pared by 3 bases and J by 3 bases, with 28 bases of the junction left unmatched. In germline, CDR1 is TSWWSYY, CDR2 QGS. The CDR3 consists of 23 residues. The CDR3 sequence: CALGDRPTEFRGCTGGSADKLIF. The DNA of the CDR3 is TGTGCTCTTGGGGATCGGCCGACAGAGTTTCGGGGATGTACTGGGGGATCGGCCGATAAACTCATCTTT.

The rearrangement uses TRDV1 and TRDJ2, with TRDD3 matching over 11 bases. CDR3 length: 18 residues. The trim removed 5 bases at V and 2 bases at J, leaving 10 bases unmatched. Germline V gene sequence: CDR1 TSWWSYY, CDR2 QGS. The CDR3 DNA is TGTGCTCTTGGGTGCCTGGTGGGGGATACGTTCTTGACAGCACAACTCTTCTTT. Amino acids: CALGCLVGDTFLTAQLFF.

This clone was counted only a few times. The V and J genes are TRAV29/DV5 and TRDJ1, with 9 bases that match TRDD2. The CDR3 is 20 amino acids. After removal of 1 base from V and 0 bases from J, the junction contained 19 bases not matched to a gene. Germline CDR1 NSMFDY, CDR2 ISSIKDK. The CDR3 region is CAASPSLPTKGIRYTDKLIF. The CDR3 coding sequence is TGTGCAGCAAGCCCGTCCCTTCCTACGAAGGGGATAAGGTACACCGATAAACTCATCTTT.

The chain uses TRDV1 and TRDJ1; TRDD3 aligns across 9 bases. After removal of 0 bases from V and 0 bases from J, the junction contained 8 bases not matched to a gene. The V gene's germline CDR1 is TSWWSYY and CDR2 QGS. The CDR3 totals 18 residues. DNA of the CDR3: TGTGCTCTTGGGGAACTGGACTGGGGGACGGGAGACACCGATAAACTCATCTTT. This sequence encodes CALGELDWGTGDTDKLIF.

By sample fraction, this clone is medium-sized. This chain uses TRDV1 with TRDJ1; D is undetermined. The CDR3 runs to 14 residues. Germline CDR1 and CDR2: TSWWSYY and QGS. The V end was cut by 4 bases, the J end by 2 bases, with 11 bases between. The CDR3 bases are TGTGCTCTTGGGGGTTCTGGCAGGACCGATAAACTCATCTTT. The encoded protein is CALGGSGRTDKLIF.

This chain connects TRDV1 to TRDJ1; 10 bases are shared with TRDD3. Germline loops: CDR1 TSWWSYY, CDR2 QGS. The CDR3 is 21 residues long. Trimming removed 0 bases from V and 0 bases from J; junction bases left unmatched: 16. CDR3 nucleotide sequence: TGTGCTCTTGGGGAACTAGGTGTCCGACTGGGGGATGGGGAGGACACCGATAAACTCATCTTT. Amino acid sequence: CALGELGVRLGDGEDTDKLIF.

Turning to this clone: The junction departs from the called germline gene at one end, perhaps through a read error. V gene TRDV1 combines with J gene TRDJ1; 10 bases are shared with TRDD3. The germline V gene encodes CDR1 TSWWSYY and CDR2 QGS. There are 16 residues in the CDR3. The CDR3 sequence: CALEEHSAGGYDKLIF. CDR3 nucleotide sequence: TGTGCTCTTGAGGAACATTCGGCTGGGGGATACGATAAACTCATCTTT.

This clone was recorded a few times. The V gene is TRDV1, the J gene TRDJ1; 9 bases are a match to TRDD3. Germline-derived CDR1 and CDR2 are TSWWSYY and QGS. The ends lost 1 base at V and 0 bases at J; junction bases unmatched: 9. The CDR3 is made up of 18 amino acids. This CDR3 is CALGEPLPGIRYTDKLIF. The CDR3 DNA reads TGTGCTCTTGGGGAACCCCTTCCGGGGATACGGTACACCGATAAACTCATCTTT.

Only a few counts were recorded for this clone. The chain recombines TRDV1 with TRDJ1; D ambiguous. V lost 0 bases to trimming and J lost 8 bases, with 16 bases between them. The germline V gene encodes CDR1 TSWWSYY and CDR2 QGS. CDR3 length: 15 amino acids. The CDR3 reads CALGELLVRRVKLIF. CDR3 coding DNA: TGTGCTCTTGGGGAACTCCTAGTACGAAGGGTGAAACTCATCTTT.